These 29 T cell receptor beta chains originate from one sample sequenced in a study of blood T cell repertoires in COVID-19. Only in-frame clones appear in the TCRdb table, and some are missing; sequencing was by immunoSEQ multiplex PCR. This sample has 150,000 or so clones, with approximately 88% found just once. The sequenced sample was peripheral blood. The receptors come from a human donor in a cohort sampled during active COVID-19.

The chain links TRBV7-3 to TRBJ1-4; 7 bases agree with TRBD1. V shed 5 bases, J shed 4 bases, and the junction held 10 bases outside the gene matches. The CDR3 has 16 residues. CDR1 and CDR2 (germline): SGHTA, FQGTGA. The CDR3: CASSGALGQHNEKLFF. CDR3 in DNA: TGTGCCAGCAGCGGGGCATTGGGACAGCATAATGAAAAACTGTTTTTT.

The chain carries TRBV19 and TRBJ2-5; weak D call: TRBD1 (6 bases). Germline-derived CDR1 and CDR2 are LNHDA and SQIVND (reference sequence). The CDR3 extends over 14 amino acids. V was trimmed by 7 bases and J by 5 bases, leaving 17 bases between them. The CDR3 coding sequence is TGTGCCAGTAACCAGGGGCCCCCGGGGGAGACCCAGTACTTC. Its translation: CASNQGPPGETQYF.

The V and J genes are TRBV30 and TRBJ2-7, with 10 bases aligning to TRBD1. The CDR3 is made up of 14 amino acids. Germline V gene lookup returns CDR1 GTSNPN and CDR2 SVGIG (reference sequence). J was trimmed by 6 bases and V by 2 bases; bases with no gene match: 7. The DNA of the CDR3 is TGTGCCTGGAGTCCTATGGGACAGGGGAGCGAGCAGTACTTC. Amino acid sequence: CAWSPMGQGSEQYF.

The rearrangement joins TRBV25-1 to TRBJ1-6; TRBD1 aligns across 7 bases. Germline V CDR1 and CDR2: MGHDK, SYGVNS. The CDR3 extends over 15 amino acids. The V gene end was trimmed by 3 bases and the J gene end by 4 bases; junction bases not matched to a gene: 3. The CDR3 spells CASSDGTDYNSPLHF. The CDR3 coding sequence is TGTGCCAGCAGTGATGGGACAGATTATAATTCACCCCTCCACTTT.

The V call is TRBV4-1, the J call TRBJ2-1; TRBD2 aligns across 9 bases. Germline CDR1 reads MGHRA; CDR2 reads YSYEKL. Losses at the gene ends were 0 bases for V and 13 bases for J; bases not matched to a gene: 10. The CDR3 has 15 amino acids. CDR3 residues: CASSQEEASGNGQFF. CDR3 DNA sequence: TGCGCCAGCAGCCAAGAGGAGGCTAGCGGGAATGGTCAGTTCTTC.

The J gene is TRBJ2-1, the V gene TRBV11-2; 9 bases fit TRBD2. Germline CDR1 SGHAT, CDR2 FQNNGV. There are 18 residues in the CDR3. V was pared by 5 bases and J by 10 bases, with 21 bases of the junction left unmatched. CDR3 in DNA: TGTGCCAGCAGCACCATAGGGGGGCCTAGCGGGAAAATCTACGAGCAGTTCTTC. Its translation: CASSTIGGPSGKIYEQFF.

The chain uses TRBV5-1 and TRBJ2-3; 12 bases are shared with TRBD2. Looked up from germline, CDR1 is SGHRS and CDR2 is YFSETQ. V trimming: 4 bases; J trimming: 2 bases; junction bases outside the gene matches: 5. There are 16 residues in the CDR3. Here the CDR3 DNA reads TGCGCCAGCAGCCCTGGACTAGCGGGAATCACAGATACGCAGTATTTT. Amino acid sequence: CASSPGLAGITDTQYF.

The rearrangement links TRBV27 to TRBJ1-1, with D possibly being TRBD1 (5 bases). This CDR3 has 15 residues. The germline V gene encodes CDR1 MNHEY and CDR2 SMNVEV (reference sequence). V lost 0 bases and J lost 2, with 10 bases in between. The CDR3 DNA reads TGTGCCAGCAGTTTATCCCTCGGGGGAAACACTGAAGCTTTCTTT. Protein sequence: CASSLSLGGNTEAFF.

Points on this clone: Within the sample, other DNA sequences also encode this same CDR3. The chain has TRBV9 and TRBJ2-7; D might be TRBD1 (5 bases). The germline V gene encodes CDR1 SGDLS and CDR2 YYNGEE. Trimming removed 0 bases from V and 0 bases from J, with 10 bases in between. This CDR3 contains 15 residues. DNA for the CDR3: TGTGCCAGCAGCGTAGGGGGCGAGTTCTCCTACGAGCAGTACTTC. It yields the protein CASSVGGEFSYEQYF.

About this clone itself: One end of the junction does not line up with germline, which may come from a read error. This chain joins TRBV30 and TRBJ1-4, with TRBD1 matching over 7 bases. This CDR3 is built from 13 residues. Per germline, CDR1 GTSNPN and CDR2 SVGIG (reference sequence). This chain's CDR3 is CAWTEGTGTAMEF. Written as DNA, the CDR3 is TGTGCCTGGACGGAGGGAACCGGGACAGCGATGGAATTT.

The chain links TRBV5-6 to TRBJ2-1; 8 bases map to TRBD1. The germline CDR1 and CDR2 sequences are SGHDT and YYEEEE. V dropped 5 bases and J dropped 2; count of bases not matched to a gene: 6. The CDR3 spans 15 residues. DNA of the CDR3: TGTGCCAGCAGGATCTCGGGACAGGCCTACAATGAGCAGTTCTTC. This sequence encodes CASRISGQAYNEQFF.

V gene TRBV19 combines with J gene TRBJ2-4; D call uncertain. The V gene's germline CDR1 is LNHDA and CDR2 SQIVND (reference sequence). V dropped 4 bases and J dropped 5 bases, with 6 bases sitting between them. The CDR3 contains 12 residues. The chain's CDR3 is CASSRGENIQYF. CDR3 nucleotides: TGTGCCAGTAGTAGAGGTGAAAACATTCAGTACTTC.

The V and J genes are TRBV11-3 and TRBJ2-7; no reliable D call. Germline loops: CDR1 SGHNT, CDR2 YENEEA. The length of the CDR3 is 17 residues. Trimming pared 5 bases from V and 7 bases from J, leaving 27 bases between. The CDR3 spells CASSPNTGLGEFGEQYF. The CDR3 coding sequence is TGTGCCAGCAGCCCAAATACCGGGTTAGGTGAGTTTGGTGAGCAGTACTTC.

The chain is built from TRBV2 and TRBJ1-5; TRBD1 matches 7 bases. This CDR3 is built from 15 residues. The germline V gene has CDR1 SNHLY and CDR2 FYNNEI. Germline trimming cut 6 bases from V and 1 base from J; bases unmatched to any gene: 6. The CDR3 sequence is CASRPTGLSNQPQHF. The CDR3 DNA is TGTGCCAGCAGACCGACAGGGCTGAGCAATCAGCCCCAGCATTTT. Supplemented by reference TRBV2 and TRBJ1-5, the full variable domain reads EPEVTQTPSHQVTQMGQEVILRCVPISNHLYFYWYRQILGQKVEFLVSFYNNEISEKSEIFDDQFSVERPDGSNFTLKIRSTKLEDSAMYFCASRPTGLSNQPQHFGDGTRLSIL.

The chain joins TRBV28 to TRBJ2-7, with 7 nucleotides matching TRBD2. J gave up 2 bases and V 2 bases, and 9 bases lay outside the gene matches. The CDR3 consists of 16 residues. Germline CDR1 and CDR2: MDHEN and SYDVKM. The CDR3 nucleotides are TGTGCCAGCAGTTTAGTGGGAGGGCTCGGTCCCTACGAGCAGTACTTC. It specifies CASSLVGGLGPYEQYF.

V usage is TRBV30 and J usage is TRBJ2-5; the D gene is possibly TRBD2 (7 bases). The germline V gene encodes CDR1 GTSNPN and CDR2 SVGIG (reference sequence). This CDR3 contains 15 residues. Trimming stripped 0 bases from V and 1 base from J, with 12 bases between. CDR3 sequence: CAWSVPGGLQETQYF. CDR3 nucleotide sequence: TGTGCCTGGAGTGTACCGGGGGGCCTCCAAGAGACCCAGTACTTC.

J is TRBJ2-6 and V is TRBV9, with 8 bases lining up with TRBD2. CDR3 length: 16 amino acids. In germline, CDR1 is SGDLS, CDR2 YYNGEE. Trimming at V came to 3 bases and at J to 2 bases, leaving 4 bases not matched to a gene. This CDR3 reads CASSGGGGPGANVLTF. In nucleotides, the CDR3 is TGTGCCAGCAGCGGAGGCGGGGGGCCTGGGGCCAACGTCCTGACTTTC. The variable domain in full, with the rest retrieved from reference TRBV9 and TRBJ2-6, is DSGVTQTPKHLITATGQRVTLRCSPRSGDLSVYWYQQSLDQGLQFLIQYYNGEERAKGNILERFSAQQFPDLHSELNLSSLELGDSALYFCASSGGGGPGANVLTFGAGSRLTVL.

The chain joins TRBV30 to TRBJ2-5; D possibly corresponds to TRBD2 (5 bases). V lost 5 bases and J 7 bases, leaving 17 bases between the germline ends. The CDR3 consists of 13 residues. Per germline, CDR1 GTSNPN and CDR2 SVGIG (reference sequence). CDR3 sequence reads: CAWAPGLSGTQYF. CDR3 bases: TGTGCCTGGGCACCTGGACTGTCGGGGACCCAGTACTTC.

The chain uses TRBV6-5 and TRBJ2-7, with D perhaps matching TRBD2 (6 bases). The CDR3 length is 13 residues. The V end lost 7 bases, the J end lost 6 bases, and 16 bases lay between the germline ends. Germline CDR1 MNHEY, CDR2 SVGAGI. For the CDR3, the DNA is TGTGCCAGCACCGCAACTAGCTCTGGCGAGCAGTACTTC. Translating it yields CASTATSSGEQYF.

This clone was seen a few times. J is TRBJ2-2 and V is TRBV7-2; no clear D gene. The CDR3 is 14 amino acids. Trimming shortened V by 5 bases and J by 6 bases, and 13 bases separated the two germline ends. Germline V gene lookup returns CDR1 SGHTA and CDR2 FQGNSA. The CDR3 is CASSLNVYSGELFF. The CDR3 bases are TGTGCCAGCAGCCTAAACGTCTACTCCGGGGAGCTGTTTTTT.

V gene TRBV7-9 combines with J gene TRBJ1-5, with TRBD1 identical over 7 bases. Germline values: CDR1 SEHNR, CDR2 FQNEAQ (reference sequence). The CDR3 covers 17 residues. V dropped 3 bases and J dropped 4; count of bases not matched to a gene: 12. CDR3 in DNA: TGTGCCAGCAGCTTTTACGGGGGCAGGGGGGATAATCAGCCCCAGCATTTT. This translates into CASSFYGGRGDNQPQHF. Full variable domain (rest looked up from reference TRBV7-9 and TRBJ1-5): DTGVSQNPRHKITKRGQNVTFRCDPISEHNRLYWYRQTLGQGPEFLTYFQNEAQLEKSRLLSDRFSAERPKGSFSTLEIQRTEQGDSAMYLCASSFYGGRGDNQPQHFGDGTRLSIL.

The chain employs TRBV11-1 and TRBJ1-3; 7 bases are a match to TRBD1. The CDR3 consists of 16 residues. The germline gives CDR1 SGHAT, CDR2 FQDESV (reference sequence). V shed 5 bases, J shed 0 bases, and the junction held 7 bases outside the gene matches. The CDR3 nucleotides read TGTGCCAGCAGCGATCGGACAGGCCGCTCTGGAAACACCATATATTTT. Amino acids: CASSDRTGRSGNTIYF.

This chain links TRBV2 with TRBJ2-7; 11 bases align to TRBD1. This CDR3 spans 13 amino acids. After removal of 6 bases from V and 3 bases from J, the junction contained 1 base not matched to a gene. From germline, CDR1 is SNHLY and CDR2 FYNNEI. The CDR3 coding sequence is TGTGCCAGCAGGGGACAGGGGGACTACGAGCAGTACTTC. Encoded protein: CASRGQGDYEQYF.

The chain has TRBV7-2 and TRBJ2-7; weak D call: TRBD2 (6 bases). Germline assignment: CDR1 SGHTA and CDR2 FQGNSA. The CDR3 is made up of 15 amino acids. Trimming cost V 8 bases and J 3 bases, with 20 bases left between them. The CDR3 nucleotides are TGTGCCAGCGGAGGGGTCGGGGACGGACTCTACGAGCAGTACTTC. Residues: CASGGVGDGLYEQYF. Combining the CDR3 with reference TRBV7-2 and TRBJ2-7 gives the whole variable domain GAGVSQSPSNKVTEKGKDVELRCDPISGHTALYWYRQSLGQGLEFLIYFQGNSAPDKSGLPSDRFSAERTGGSVSTLTIQRTQQEDSAVYLCASGGVGDGLYEQYFGPGTRLTVT.

The CDR3 region is CASSNLGQVYEQYF. CDR3 bases: TGTGCCAGCAGCAACCTAGGACAGGTCTACGAGCAGTACTTC. The V call is TRBV5-6, the J call TRBJ2-7; TRBD1 matches at 7 bases. Germline V lookup: CDR1 SGHDT, CDR2 YYEEEE. V shed 4 bases and J 3 bases; nucleotides not matched to a gene: 7. This CDR3 has 14 amino acids.

The J gene is TRBJ2-5, the V gene TRBV7-2; D gene ambiguous. V gave up 4 bases and J gave up 5 bases, with 11 bases separating them. CDR3 length: 13 residues. Germline V CDR1 and CDR2: SGHTA, FQGNSA. This chain's CDR3 is CASSSYQVETQYF. The CDR3 nucleotides read TGTGCCAGCAGCTCCTACCAGGTGGAGACCCAGTACTTC.

The chain recombines TRBV23-1 with TRBJ1-5; D not certain. TRBV23-1 is flagged as an ORF with uncertain function. V lost 0 bases, J lost 6 bases, and 12 bases lay in between. This CDR3 has 15 residues. The CDR3 spells CASSQSLAPGQPQHF. The CDR3 DNA reads as TGCGCCAGCAGTCAATCGCTAGCCCCCGGTCAGCCCCAGCATTTT.

The chain has TRBV21-1 and TRBJ2-7; TRBD1, as called in the table, went unchecked against the DNA. TRBV21-1 is a listed pseudogene. The length of the CDR3 is 15 residues. The CDR3 protein is CASSKERGQGYEQYF. The CDR3, as DNA: TGTGCCAGCAGCAAAGAAAGGGGGCAGGGCTACGAGCAGTACTTC.

The table lists this clone with a count of one. The rearrangement uses TRBV6-6 and TRBJ2-7; D remains unclear. Germline V gives CDR1 MNHNY, CDR2 SVGAGI (reference sequence). CDR3 length: 13 amino acids. V was trimmed by 2 bases and J by 5 bases, leaving 10 bases between them. The CDR3 DNA is TGTGCCAGCAGTTACGGTCCCCAGAACGAGCAGTACTTC. The encoded protein is CASSYGPQNEQYF.